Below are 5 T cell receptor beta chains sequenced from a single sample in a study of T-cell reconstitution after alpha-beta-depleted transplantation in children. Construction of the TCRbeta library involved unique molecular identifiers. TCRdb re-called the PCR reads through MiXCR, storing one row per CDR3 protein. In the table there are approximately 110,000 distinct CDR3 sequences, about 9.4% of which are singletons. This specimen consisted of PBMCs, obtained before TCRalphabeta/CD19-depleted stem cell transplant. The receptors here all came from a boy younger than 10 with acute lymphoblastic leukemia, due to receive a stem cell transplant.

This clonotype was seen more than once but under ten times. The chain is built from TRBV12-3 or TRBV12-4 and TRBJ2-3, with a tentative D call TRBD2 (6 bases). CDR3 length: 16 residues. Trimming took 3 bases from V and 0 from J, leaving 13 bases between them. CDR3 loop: CASSFGVGLSTDTQYF. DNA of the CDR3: TGTGCCAGCAGTTTTGGGGTGGGACTTAGCACAGATACGCAGTATTTT.

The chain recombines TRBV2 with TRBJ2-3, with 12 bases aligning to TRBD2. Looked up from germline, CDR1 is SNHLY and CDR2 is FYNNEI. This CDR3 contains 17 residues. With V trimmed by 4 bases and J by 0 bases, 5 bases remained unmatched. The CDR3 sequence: CASSARGLAGSTDTQYF. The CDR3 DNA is TGTGCCAGCAGTGCCCGCGGACTAGCGGGAAGCACAGATACGCAGTATTTT. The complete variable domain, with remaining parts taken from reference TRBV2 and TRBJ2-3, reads EPEVTQTPSHQVTQMGQEVILRCVPISNHLYFYWYRQILGQKVEFLVSFYNNEISEKSEIFDDQFSVERPDGSNFTLKIRSTKLEDSAMYFCASSARGLAGSTDTQYFGPGTRLTVL.

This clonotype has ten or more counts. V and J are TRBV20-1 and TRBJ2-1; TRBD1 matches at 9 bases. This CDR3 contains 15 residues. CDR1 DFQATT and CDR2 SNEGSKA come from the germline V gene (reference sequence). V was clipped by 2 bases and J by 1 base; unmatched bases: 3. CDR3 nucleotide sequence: TGCAGTGCTAGACCACAGGGGGCGTCCTACAATGAGCAGTTCTTC. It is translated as CSARPQGASYNEQFF.

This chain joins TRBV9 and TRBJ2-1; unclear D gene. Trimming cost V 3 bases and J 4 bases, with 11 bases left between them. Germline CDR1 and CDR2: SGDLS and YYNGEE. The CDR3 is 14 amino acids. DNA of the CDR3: TGTGCCAGCAGCGATGCCCCCCCTTACAATGAGCAGTTCTTC. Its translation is CASSDAPPYNEQFF.

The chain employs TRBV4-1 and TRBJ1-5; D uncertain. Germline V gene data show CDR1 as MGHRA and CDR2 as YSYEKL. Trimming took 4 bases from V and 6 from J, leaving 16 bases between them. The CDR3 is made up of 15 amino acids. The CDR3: CASSPDYVISQPQHF. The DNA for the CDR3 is TGCGCCAGCAGCCCCGATTATGTCATATCTCAGCCCCAGCATTTT.